These 18 T cell receptor beta chains came from one sample sequenced in a study of vaccination effects on CD4 cells after COVID-19. Following 10 days of culture, CD4+ T cells were isolated. Their antigen targets remain unknown. The assay was immunoSEQ multiplex PCR, and TCRdb's table has in-frame clones only and misses some. This table holds more than 35,000 clones, about two thirds found once. The source was CD4+ T cells from PBMCs cultured without peptide, collected before COVID-19 vaccination. These receptors originate from a human donor who received a COVID-19 vaccine.

V gene TRBV6-6 combines with J gene TRBJ2-3; D not resolved. Trimming left V 6 bases short and J 2 bases short, with 3 bases between. The CDR3 loop spans 11 amino acids. Germline V gene data show CDR1 as MNHNY and CDR2 as SVGAGI (reference sequence). The CDR3, as DNA: TGTGCCAGCAGAATCACAGATACGCAGTATTTT. It translates to CASRITDTQYF.

The V and J genes are TRBV19 and TRBJ1-1, with D tentatively TRBD1 (6 bases). V shed 9 bases and J shed 0 bases, with 17 bases lying between them. The CDR3 runs 15 residues. Germline CDR1 and CDR2: LNHDA and SQIVND (reference sequence). The CDR3 bases are TGTGCCAGCCGGGGACAAGTTATTCTGAACACTGAAGCTTTCTTT. Protein: CASRGQVILNTEAFF.

The rearrangement joins TRBV11-2 to TRBJ2-1, with D perhaps matching TRBD2 (5 bases). The germline V and J ends were trimmed by 2 bases and 9 bases, with 17 bases remaining between them. Germline lookup yields CDR1 SGHAT and CDR2 FQNNGV. There are 15 residues in the CDR3. The CDR3 is CASSLRGSRIGEQFF. CDR3 sequence (DNA): TGTGCCAGCAGCTTAAGAGGGAGTAGGATCGGTGAGCAGTTCTTC.

The CDR3 bases are TGTGCCAGCAGCTCTAGCGGGGGTAGGGATACGCAGTATTTT. Translating it yields CASSSSGGRDTQYF. The chain is built from TRBV9 and TRBJ2-3; 10 bases agree with TRBD2. After removal of 4 bases from V and 6 bases from J, the junction contained 5 bases not matched to a gene. There are 14 residues in the CDR3. The germline CDR1 and CDR2 sequences are SGDLS and YYNGEE.

The chain joins TRBV6-1 to TRBJ2-3; 8 bases agree with TRBD2. The germline V gene has CDR1 MNHNS and CDR2 SASEGT. After removal of 3 bases from V and 6 bases from J, the junction contained 11 bases not matched to a gene. The CDR3 covers 16 residues. CDR3 sequence: CASSEVGREAGDTQYF. Written as DNA, the CDR3 is TGTGCCAGCAGTGAGGTGGGGCGGGAGGCGGGCGATACGCAGTATTTT.

The chain is built from TRBV24-1 and TRBJ2-1; TRBD2 aligns across 10 bases. Germline V CDR1 and CDR2: KGHDR, SFDVKD. V was clipped by 4 bases and J by 2 bases; unmatched bases: 7. The CDR3 sequence is 17 residues long. The DNA for the CDR3 is TGTGCCACCAGTGACCCTAGCGGGGGACAAACCTACAATGAGCAGTTCTTC. Its translation: CATSDPSGGQTYNEQFF.

The chain employs TRBV2 and TRBJ1-5; D gene unclear. The CDR3 is 13 amino acids. The V gene lost 6 bases and the J gene lost 0 bases, with 6 bases spanning the gap. CDR1 is SNHLY and CDR2 is FYNNEI in the germline V gene. In DNA form, the CDR3 reads TGTGCCAGCAGGTTTTATAGCAATCAGCCCCAGCATTTT. Translating gives CASRFYSNQPQHF. Looking up the rest from reference TRBV2 and TRBJ1-5 gives the full variable domain: EPEVTQTPSHQVTQMGQEVILRCVPISNHLYFYWYRQILGQKVEFLVSFYNNEISEKSEIFDDQFSVERPDGSNFTLKIRSTKLEDSAMYFCASRFYSNQPQHFGDGTRLSIL.

This clone was found a few times. The chain combines TRBV6-1 with TRBJ1-2; TRBD1 is a possible D gene (6 bases). From germline, CDR1 is MNHNS and CDR2 SASEGT. V lost 2 bases to trimming and J lost 5 bases, with 21 bases between them. The CDR3 totals 17 residues. In DNA form, the CDR3 reads TGTGCCAGCAGTGAACGGGTTGGCAGGGACATTAGGTATGGCTACACCTTC. Amino acid sequence: CASSERVGRDIRYGYTF.

In regard to this clone: In the same sample, other DNA sequences code for this CDR3. The V gene is TRBV6-2 or TRBV6-3, the J gene TRBJ2-1; D gene ambiguous. Germline CDR1 is MNHEY and CDR2 is SVGEGT. The V end lost 3 bases, the J end lost 0 bases, and 6 bases lay between the germline ends. The CDR3 length is 14 residues. CDR3 amino acids: CASSYSSSYNEQFF. The CDR3 DNA follows: TGTGCCAGCAGTTATTCTAGCTCCTACAATGAGCAGTTCTTC.

This clone was detected only a few times. The rearrangement links TRBV2 to TRBJ1-1, with TRBD1 matching over 7 bases. The germline gives CDR1 SNHLY, CDR2 FYNNEI. This CDR3 spans 12 amino acids. V was pared by 8 bases and J by 3 bases, with 3 bases of the junction left unmatched. CDR3 DNA: TGTGCCAGCGGACAGGAGTACACTGAAGCTTTCTTT. Protein sequence: CASGQEYTEAFF.

This clone has more than one count but fewer than ten. The J gene is TRBJ2-2, the V gene TRBV5-1; D is unresolved. Germline CDR1 reads SGHRS; CDR2 reads YFSETQ. Trimming stripped 1 base from V and 8 bases from J, with 6 bases between. There are 12 residues in the CDR3. CDR3 in amino acids: CASSLPPGELFF. CDR3 in DNA: TGCGCCAGCAGCTTGCCACCTGGGGAGCTGTTTTTT.

The chain links TRBV6-6 to TRBJ2-1; D possibly matches TRBD1 or TRBD2 (6 bases each). The CDR3 spans 14 residues. The germline V and J ends were trimmed by 9 bases and 0 bases, with 12 bases remaining between them. Germline V gives CDR1 MNHNY, CDR2 SVGAGI (reference sequence). The CDR3 DNA follows: TGTGCCAGTCAGAAGGGGGGCTCCTACAATGAGCAGTTCTTC. This sequence encodes CASQKGGSYNEQFF.

The V gene is TRBV3-1 (or the pseudogene TRBV3-2), the J gene TRBJ2-1, with 14 bases matching TRBD2. The CDR3 sequence is 14 residues long. Germline assignment: CDR1 LGHDT and CDR2 YNNKEL (reference sequence). V was clipped by 7 bases and J by 10 bases; unmatched bases: 6. The CDR3 DNA follows: TGTGCCAGCACCGGGACTAGCGGGAGTTCCGAGCAGTTCTTC. Protein product: CASTGTSGSSEQFF.

The chain uses TRBV10-1 and TRBJ1-2; D is uncertain. The CDR3 loop spans 13 amino acids. V was shortened by 6 bases and J by 1 base, with 9 bases between the two germline ends. The germline gives CDR1 WNHNN, CDR2 SYGVQD (reference sequence). Written as DNA, the CDR3 is TGCGCCAGCAGCGCGGGGAGTAACTATGGCTACACCTTC. Amino acids: CASSAGSNYGYTF.

Comments on this clone: Germline is not matched at one junction end, which may reflect a read error. The chain couples TRBV19 to TRBJ2-3, with 7 bases aligning to TRBD2. The germline V gene encodes CDR1 LNHDA and CDR2 SQIVND (reference sequence). There are 16 residues in the CDR3. The DNA of the CDR3 is TGTGCCAGTAGCATAGGGTCTAGCGGACTCACAGATACGCAGTATTTT. Amino acids: CASSIGSSGLTDTQYF. The full variable domain, completed using reference TRBV19 and TRBJ2-3, is DGGITQSPKYLFRKEGQNVTLSCEQNLNHDAMYWYRQDPGQGLRLIYYSQIVNDFQKGDIAEGYSVSREKKESFPLTVTSAQKNPTAFYLCASSIGSSGLTDTQYFGPGTRLTVL.

The chain has TRBV6-4 and TRBJ2-1, with D possibly being TRBD2 (5 bases). V lost 4 bases, J lost 5 bases, and 12 bases lay in between. Germline V lookup: CDR1 MRHNA, CDR2 SNTAGT. The CDR3 consists of 14 residues. The DNA of the CDR3 is TGTGCCAGCAGTGGCCGGGAAGTAAACAATGAGCAGTTCTTC. This encodes CASSGREVNNEQFF.

This clone was counted only a few times. The chain has TRBV10-1 and TRBJ2-3; D might be TRBD2 (6 bases). CDR1 is WNHNN, CDR2 SYGVQD, per germline (reference sequence). Trimming cost V 6 bases and J 4 bases, with 17 bases left between them. This CDR3 spans 15 amino acids. The CDR3 DNA sequence: TGCGCCAGCAGCAAGGGAGGAATCACAGCAGATACGCAGTATTTT. It specifies CASSKGGITADTQYF.

The rearrangement uses TRBV19 and TRBJ1-2; D remains unclear. Trimming shortened V by 3 bases and J by 6 bases, and 8 bases separated the two germline ends. This CDR3 contains 12 residues. Germline values: CDR1 LNHDA, CDR2 SQIVND (reference sequence). CDR3 region: CASSIPENGYTF. CDR3 bases: TGTGCCAGTAGTATTCCAGAAAATGGCTACACCTTC.